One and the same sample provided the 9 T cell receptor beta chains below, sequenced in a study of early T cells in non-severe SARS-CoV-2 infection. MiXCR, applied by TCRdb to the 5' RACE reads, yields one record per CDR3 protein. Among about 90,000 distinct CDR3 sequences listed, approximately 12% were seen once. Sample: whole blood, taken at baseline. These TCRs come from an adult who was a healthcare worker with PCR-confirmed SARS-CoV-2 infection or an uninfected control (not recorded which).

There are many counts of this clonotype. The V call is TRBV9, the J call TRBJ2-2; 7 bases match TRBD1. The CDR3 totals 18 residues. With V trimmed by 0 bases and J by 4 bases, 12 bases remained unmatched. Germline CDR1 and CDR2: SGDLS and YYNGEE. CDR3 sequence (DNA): TGTGCCAGCAGCGTAGCTACAGGGGATGCCCTGGGCACCGGGGAGCTGTTTTTT. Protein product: CASSVATGDALGTGELFF.

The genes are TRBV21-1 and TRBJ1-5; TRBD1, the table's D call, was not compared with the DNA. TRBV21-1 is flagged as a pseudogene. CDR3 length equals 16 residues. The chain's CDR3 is CASSKARQGVNQPQHF. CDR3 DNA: TGTGCCAGCAGCAAAGCCCGACAGGGGGTCAATCAGCCCCAGCATTTT.

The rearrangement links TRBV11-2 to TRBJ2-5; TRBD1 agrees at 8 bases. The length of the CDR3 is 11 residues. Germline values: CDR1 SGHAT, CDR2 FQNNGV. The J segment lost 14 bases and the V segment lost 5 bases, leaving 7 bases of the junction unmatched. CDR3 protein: CASSLGTGTYF. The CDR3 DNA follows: TGTGCCAGCAGCCTGGGGACAGGAACTTACTTC.

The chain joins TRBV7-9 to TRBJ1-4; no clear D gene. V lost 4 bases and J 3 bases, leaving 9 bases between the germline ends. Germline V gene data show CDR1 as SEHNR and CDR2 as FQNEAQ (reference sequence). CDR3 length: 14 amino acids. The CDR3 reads CASSSDRPNEKLFF. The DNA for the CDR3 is TGTGCCAGCAGCTCGGACCGCCCTAATGAAAAACTGTTTTTT.

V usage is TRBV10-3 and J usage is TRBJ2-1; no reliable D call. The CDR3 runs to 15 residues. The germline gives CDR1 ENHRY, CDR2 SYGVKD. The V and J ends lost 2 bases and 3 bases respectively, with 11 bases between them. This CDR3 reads CAISEQENGYNEQFF. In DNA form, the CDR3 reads TGTGCCATCAGTGAGCAGGAAAACGGCTACAATGAGCAGTTCTTC.

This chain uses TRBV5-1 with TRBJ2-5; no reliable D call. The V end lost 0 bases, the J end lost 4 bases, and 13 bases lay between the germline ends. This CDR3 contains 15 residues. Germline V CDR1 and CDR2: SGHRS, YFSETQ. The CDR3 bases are TGCGCCAGCAGCTTGGAAGTAGTTATAGGAGAGACCCAGTACTTC. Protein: CASSLEVVIGETQYF.

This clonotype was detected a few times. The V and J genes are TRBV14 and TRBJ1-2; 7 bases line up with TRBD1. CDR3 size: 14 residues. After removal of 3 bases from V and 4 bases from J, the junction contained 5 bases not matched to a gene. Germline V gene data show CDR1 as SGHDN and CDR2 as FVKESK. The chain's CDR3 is CASSQEQGSYGYTF. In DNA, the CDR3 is TGTGCCAGCAGCCAGGAACAGGGGAGCTATGGCTACACCTTC.

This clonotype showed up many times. The CDR3 spells CASSYEGENSPLHF. In DNA form, the CDR3 reads TGTGCCAGCAGTTACGAAGGGGAGAATTCACCCCTCCACTTT. The chain links TRBV6-6 to TRBJ1-6; tentative D call: TRBD1 (5 bases). Looked up from germline, CDR1 is MNHNY and CDR2 is SVGAGI (reference sequence). With 2 bases removed from V and 7 bases from J, the gap between germline ends came to 9 bases. CDR3 length: 14 amino acids.

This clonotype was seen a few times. Here the CDR3 reads CASGLGVTTGEWLHTEAFF. CDR3 in DNA: TGTGCTAGTGGTTTGGGAGTTACAACAGGGGAATGGTTACACACTGAAGCTTTCTTT. The J gene is TRBJ1-1, the V gene TRBV12-5, with 7 nucleotides matching TRBD1. The germline V gene has CDR1 LGHNT and CDR2 FRNRAP. The CDR3 totals 19 residues. V lost 1 base, J lost 3 bases, and 17 bases stayed unmatched.